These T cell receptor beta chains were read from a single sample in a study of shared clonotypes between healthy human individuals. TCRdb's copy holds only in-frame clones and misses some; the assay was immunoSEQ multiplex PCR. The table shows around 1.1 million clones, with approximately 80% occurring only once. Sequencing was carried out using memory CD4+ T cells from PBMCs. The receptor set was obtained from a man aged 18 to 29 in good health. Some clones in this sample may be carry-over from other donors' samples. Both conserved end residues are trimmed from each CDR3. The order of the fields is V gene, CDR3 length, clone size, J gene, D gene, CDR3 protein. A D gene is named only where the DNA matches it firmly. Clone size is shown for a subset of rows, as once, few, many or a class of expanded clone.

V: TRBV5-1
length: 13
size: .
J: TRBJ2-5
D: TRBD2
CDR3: ASSLGAGAQETQY

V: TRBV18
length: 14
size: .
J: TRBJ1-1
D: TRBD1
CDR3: ASSYGQGTSATEAF

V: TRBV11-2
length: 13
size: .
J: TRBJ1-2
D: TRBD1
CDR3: ASSPTDSQGALST

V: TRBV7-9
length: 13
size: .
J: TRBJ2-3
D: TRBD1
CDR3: ASSLGTGGADTQY

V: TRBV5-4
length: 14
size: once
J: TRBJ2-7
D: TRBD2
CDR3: ASSESSGGRGYEQY

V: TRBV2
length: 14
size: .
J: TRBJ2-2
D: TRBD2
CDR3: ASSETSGRNTGELF

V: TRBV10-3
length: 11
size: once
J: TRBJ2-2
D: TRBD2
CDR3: AGGERDSGELF

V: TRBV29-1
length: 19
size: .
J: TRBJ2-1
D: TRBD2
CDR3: SVRLSRGRKIAGGPYNEQF

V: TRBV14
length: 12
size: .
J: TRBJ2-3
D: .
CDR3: ASSPGRRTDTQY

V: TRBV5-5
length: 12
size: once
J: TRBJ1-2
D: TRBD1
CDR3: ASSLQGSDYGYT

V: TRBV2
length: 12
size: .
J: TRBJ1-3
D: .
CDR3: ASSPGTTGNTIY

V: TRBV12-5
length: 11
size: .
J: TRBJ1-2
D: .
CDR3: ASGRPNELGYT

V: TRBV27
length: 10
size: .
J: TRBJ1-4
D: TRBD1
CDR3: ASSRDREKLF

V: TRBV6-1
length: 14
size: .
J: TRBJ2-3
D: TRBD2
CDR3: ASSGGLAGRQDTQY

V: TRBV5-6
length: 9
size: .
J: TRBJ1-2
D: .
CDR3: ASRLQGGYT

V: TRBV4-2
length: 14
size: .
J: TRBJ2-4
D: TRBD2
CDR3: ASSQDRLAGNSIQY

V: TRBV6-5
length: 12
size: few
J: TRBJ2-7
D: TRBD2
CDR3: ASSPSGSTYEQY

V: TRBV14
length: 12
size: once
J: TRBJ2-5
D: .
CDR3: ASSGNRASRTQY

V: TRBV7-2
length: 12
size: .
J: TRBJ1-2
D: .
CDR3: ASSLNQGIYGYT

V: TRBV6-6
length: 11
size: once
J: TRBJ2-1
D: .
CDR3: ASSSDGGNEQF

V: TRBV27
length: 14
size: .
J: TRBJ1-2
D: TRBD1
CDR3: ASSPLTTGVAYGYT

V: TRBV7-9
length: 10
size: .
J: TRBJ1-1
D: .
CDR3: ASSLGGGTAF

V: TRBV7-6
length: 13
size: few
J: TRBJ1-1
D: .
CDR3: ASSLVGSWETEAF

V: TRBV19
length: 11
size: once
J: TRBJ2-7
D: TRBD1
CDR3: ASSAGQGREQY